This TCR beta chain was profiled in a study of PD-1 blockade in classical Hodgkin lymphoma. Notes on the study in general: Patients who initiated nivolumab within 1 year of ASCT were excluded.

Generated by immunoSEQ multiplex PCR, the TCRdb table keeps only in-frame clones and is missing some. This table holds some 110,000 clones, approximately 89% found once. Germline V gene sequence: CDR1 SGHTS, CDR2 YDEGEE. This CDR3 region has 17 residues. V was shortened by 2 bases and J by 0 bases, with 18 bases between the two germline ends. The sample holds one count of this clone. Antigen unknown. Time point noted: cycle 4 day 1 (C4D1), after 6 weeks of nivolumab. Relapse was seen in all patients after autologous stem cell transplantation, and brentuximab vedotin exposure was variable. The best responses consisted of complete response, partial response or progressive disease.

The input for sequencing was peripheral blood mononuclear cells (PBMCs), taken before the fourth cycle of nivolumab. This clonotype originated in a human donor with classical Hodgkin lymphoma. The chain has TRBV5-8 and TRBJ2-7; maybe TRBD2 (5 bases). The CDR3 is CASSLTSSSGRSYEQYF. The CDR3 DNA sequence: TGTGCCAGCAGCTTAACATCCAGCAGCGGCCGCTCCTACGAGCAGTACTTC.